This TCR beta chain came from a study of tumor-infiltrating lymphocytes in primary liver carcinoma. With regard to this clonotype: Its ends do not fully match the called genes, so a read error is possible.

TCR beta cDNA was prepared out of roughly 450 ng total RNA by means of a constant-region primer. It was through three nested multiplex PCR rounds of slightly modified ARM-PCR that TCR beta libraries arose. Investigators reported that the first two PCR rounds, at roughly 10 cycles each, used TRBV1-TRBV30 forward primers with a C-beta reverse primer. In TCRdb, the multiplex PCR reads were re-called with MiXCR into one record per CDR3 protein. The sample contains roughly 91,000 distinct CDR3 sequences, roughly 69% of which appear only once. The CDR3 is 15 residues long. Germline V gene sequence: CDR1 SQVTM, CDR2 ANQGSEA. Both RNA and DNA were isolated together from approximately 22-30 mg of bulk tissue that had not been sorted.

This chain connects TRBV29-1 to TRBJ2-7, with 8 positions matching TRBD1. Sequencing was carried out using liver tumor tissue from sampling region 5. The subset here: tumor region T5, tumor centre. The sequence came from a woman aged 55-69 years with primary liver carcinoma and hepatitis B virus infection. This CDR3 reads CSVEDTGGLSYEQNF. For the CDR3, the DNA is TGCAGCGTTGAGGATACAGGGGGGCTGTCCTACGAACAGAACTTC.